This TCR beta chain was observed in a study of blood T cell repertoires in COVID-19. The V gene end was trimmed by 0 bases and the J gene end by 8 bases; junction bases not matched to a gene: 9. Per germline, CDR1 MNHEY and CDR2 SVGAGI. CDR3 length equals 15 residues. Profiling relied on immunoSEQ multiplex PCR, and the TCRdb table lists in-frame clones only, not all of them. The table records 310,000 or so clones, just over 90% of them present only once. The chain has TRBV6-5 and TRBJ1-1; 7 nucleotides line up with TRBD1. Sequenced input: peripheral blood. This sequence was found in a woman aged 25 to 45 with COVID-19, enrolled during active disease. Written as DNA, the CDR3 is TGTGCCAGCAGTTACTCGAGAGGGGACAGAAGGGAAGCTTTCTTT. Translating it yields CASSYSRGDRREAFF.